This TCR beta chain appears in the sequencing data of a study of technical replicates of blood from a handful of donors. The CDR3 covers 14 residues. V shed 0 bases and J shed 3 bases, with 8 bases lying between them. Germline lookup yields CDR1 SEHNR and CDR2 FQNEAQ (reference sequence). Generated by immunoSEQ multiplex PCR, the TCRdb table keeps only in-frame clones and is missing some. The profile shows tens of thousands of clones, about 86% of them singletons. The sequence came from a human donor in good health. Some clones in this sample may be carry-over from other donors' samples. The sample was PBMCs. V is TRBV7-9 and J is TRBJ1-1; the D is unclear. CDR3 nucleotide sequence: TGTGCCAGCAGCTTAGCGGCCACCTACACTGAAGCTTTCTTT. Protein sequence: CASSLAATYTEAFF. Combining the CDR3 with reference TRBV7-9 and TRBJ1-1 gives the whole variable domain DTGVSQNPRHKITKRGQNVTFRCDPISEHNRLYWYRQTLGQGPEFLTYFQNEAQLEKSRLLSDRFSAERPKGSFSTLEIQRTEQGDSAMYLCASSLAATYTEAFFGQGTRLTVV.